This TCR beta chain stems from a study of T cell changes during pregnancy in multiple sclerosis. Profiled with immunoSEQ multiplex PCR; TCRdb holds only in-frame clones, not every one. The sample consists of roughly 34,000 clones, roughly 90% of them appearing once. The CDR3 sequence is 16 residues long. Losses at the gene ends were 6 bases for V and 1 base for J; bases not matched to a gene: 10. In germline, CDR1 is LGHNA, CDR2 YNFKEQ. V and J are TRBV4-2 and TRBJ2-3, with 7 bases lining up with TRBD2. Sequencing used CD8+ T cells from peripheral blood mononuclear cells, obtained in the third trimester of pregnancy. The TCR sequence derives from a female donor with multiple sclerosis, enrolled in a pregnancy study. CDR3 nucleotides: TGTGCCAGCAGTCCCACGGTTGCGGGGGGCACAGATACGCAGTATTTT. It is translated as CASSPTVAGGTDTQYF.